These 8 T cell receptor beta chains were all obtained from the same sample, sequenced in a study of T cells in Graves' hyperthyroidism and ophthalmopathy. It was RNA transcripts that yielded the amplified TCR beta CDR3 regions. The TCR CDR3 first-round RT-PCR relied on the HTBI primer set. TCRdb analysed the multiplex PCR reads with MiXCR anew, one entry per CDR3 protein. The sample lists approximately 330,000 distinct CDR3 sequences; 15% to 20% were seen once. The sample was blood. These TCRs come from a woman between 50 and 59 years old with Graves' hyperthyroidism.

The rearrangement links TRBV6-1 to TRBJ1-2, with 7 bases that match TRBD1. J was trimmed by 2 bases and V by 5 bases; bases with no gene match: 8. CDR1 is MNHNS and CDR2 is SASEGT in the germline V gene. The CDR3 has 15 amino acids. CDR3 sequence: CASSPELTGNYGYTF. In nucleotides, the CDR3 is TGTGCCAGCAGTCCCGAACTGACAGGGAACTATGGCTACACCTTC.

The chain employs TRBV7-8 and TRBJ2-2; D is ambiguous. This CDR3 has 13 residues. Germline CDR1 reads SGHVS; CDR2 reads FQNEAQ. Trimming left V 1 base short and J 7 bases short, with 7 bases between. The CDR3, as DNA: TGTGCCAGCAGCTTAGGGGCCTTCGGGGAGCTGTTTTTT. It specifies CASSLGAFGELFF.

The CDR3 loop is CASSQDRTGGYDEKLFF. The CDR3 coding sequence is TGTGCCAGCAGCCAAGACAGGACAGGGGGCTATGATGAAAAACTGTTTTTT. The genes are TRBV4-2 and TRBJ1-4; 11 bases are shared with TRBD1. The germline V gene encodes CDR1 LGHNA and CDR2 YNFKEQ. The CDR3 totals 17 residues. V lost 0 bases and J lost 6; bases outside the gene matches: 6.

This clonotype was observed many times. The rearrangement uses TRBV20-1 and TRBJ2-2; no definite D call. Germline V gives CDR1 DFQATT, CDR2 SNEGSKA (reference sequence). V was pared by 2 bases and J by 5 bases, with 18 bases between. This CDR3 is 16 amino acids long. The CDR3 DNA reads TGCAGTGCTAGAACTTCGTCAGCTTGGAAGACCGGGGAGCTGTTTTTT. This sequence encodes CSARTSSAWKTGELFF.

At least ten counts were recorded for this clonotype. J is TRBJ1-5 and V is TRBV12-3 or TRBV12-4; no clear D. The V and J ends lost 5 bases and 1 base respectively, with 15 bases between them. There are 16 residues in the CDR3. For the CDR3, the DNA is TGTGCCAGCAGTGTGGGGTTAGGCGGAAGCAATCAGCCCCAGCATTTT. It encodes CASSVGLGGSNQPQHF.

This clonotype was seen many times. The J gene is TRBJ2-2, the V gene TRBV30; TRBD1 is a possible D gene (6 bases). The germline gives CDR1 GTSNPN, CDR2 SVGIG (reference sequence). The CDR3 contains 17 residues. V lost 4 bases to trimming and J lost 0 bases, with 18 bases between them. As DNA, the CDR3 is TGTGCCTGGAATAAGTGGGACACCTACCCGAACACCGGGGAGCTGTTTTTT. This gives the protein CAWNKWDTYPNTGELFF.

There are many counts of this clonotype. As DNA, the CDR3 is TGTGCCAGCAGCTTAAGAACTAGCTCCTACAATGAGCAGTTCTTC. The encoded protein is CASSLRTSSYNEQFF. The chain employs TRBV11-2 and TRBJ2-1; a weak D match, TRBD2 (5 bases). Trimming took off 2 bases at V and 0 bases at J, with 8 bases between the two ends. CDR1 SGHAT and CDR2 FQNNGV come from the germline V gene. CDR3 size: 15 residues.

This clonotype has a count of ten or more. J is TRBJ1-1 and V is TRBV12-3 or TRBV12-4; D perhaps matches TRBD1 (6 bases). The CDR3 spans 15 residues. The V end lost 1 base, the J end lost 5 bases, and 14 bases lay between the germline ends. CDR3 sequence: CASSLEGGSGTEAFF. The CDR3 nucleotides are TGTGCCAGCAGTTTAGAGGGGGGAAGCGGAACTGAAGCTTTCTTT.